The next 20 T cell receptor beta chains were all read from a single sample in a study of blood T cell repertoires in COVID-19. Sequencing was performed with immunoSEQ multiplex PCR; in TCRdb, only in-frame clones are kept and a portion is missing. The table lists around 97,000 clones, about 90% of them singletons. Specimen: peripheral blood. The receptors stem from a man between 50 and 59 years old in a cohort sampled during active COVID-19.

In its sample, this clone was seen once. This chain connects TRBV24-1 to TRBJ1-4; tentative D call: TRBD1 (6 bases). Trimming stripped 3 bases from V and 4 bases from J, with 14 bases between. CDR3 length: 16 residues. Germline V gene lookup returns CDR1 KGHDR and CDR2 SFDVKD. The CDR3 sequence is CATSDPGSRGNEKLFF. For the CDR3, the DNA is TGTGCCACCAGTGATCCGGGGTCCAGGGGTAATGAAAAACTGTTTTTT.

This rearrangement joins TRBV6-6 to TRBJ2-5; 7 bases agree with TRBD2. The germline CDR1 and CDR2 sequences are MNHNY and SVGAGI (reference sequence). With V trimmed by 6 bases and J by 2 bases, 12 bases remained unmatched. The CDR3 is 16 residues long. In DNA form, the CDR3 reads TGTGCCAGCAGGGTGGGAGCGGGGAGCCAACAAGAGACCCAGTACTTC. It yields the protein CASRVGAGSQQETQYF.

This chain connects TRBV5-1 to TRBJ2-1, with TRBD2 identical over 13 bases. With 2 bases clipped from V and 7 bases from J, the junction kept 3 bases outside the gene matches. CDR1 SGHRS and CDR2 YFSETQ come from the germline V gene. The CDR3 has 15 residues. The CDR3 DNA reads TGCGCCAGCAGCTTACTAGCGGGGGGGCGTAATGAGCAGTTCTTC. Its translation is CASSLLAGGRNEQFF.

The chain joins TRBV5-1 to TRBJ2-5, with D tentatively TRBD2 (6 bases). V gave up 0 bases and J gave up 5 bases, with 11 bases separating them. The CDR3 has 14 residues. The germline CDR1 and CDR2 sequences are SGHRS and YFSETQ. The CDR3 reads CASSLGGVHETQYF. CDR3 in DNA: TGCGCCAGCAGCTTGGGGGGGGTCCACGAGACCCAGTACTTC. The full variable domain, rest sourced from reference TRBV5-1 and TRBJ2-5, is KAGVTQTPRYLIKTRGQQVTLSCSPISGHRSVSWYQQTPGQGLQFLFEYFSETQRNKGNFPGRFSGRQFSNSRSEMNVSTLELGDSALYLCASSLGGVHETQYFGPGTRLLVL.

The CDR3 nucleotides read TGTGCCAGCACACAACCCGGGACAGTCGGGACCCAGTACTTC. It yields the protein CASTQPGTVGTQYF. This chain connects TRBV6-5 to TRBJ2-5; 7 positions agree with TRBD1. Per the germline V gene, CDR1 is MNHEY and CDR2 is SVGAGI. The CDR3 has 14 residues. The trim removed 7 bases at V and 7 bases at J, leaving 12 bases unmatched.

The chain recombines TRBV19 with TRBJ1-1; no clear D gene. This CDR3 is built from 14 residues. Germline CDR1 reads LNHDA; CDR2 reads SQIVND (reference sequence). V lost 5 bases to trimming and J lost 5 bases, with 15 bases between them. In DNA, the CDR3 is TGTGCCAGTAGTCACGCCGGGAGTGGAACTGAAGCTTTCTTT. Translation gives CASSHAGSGTEAFF.

The V gene is TRBV29-1, the J gene TRBJ2-5; weak D call: TRBD1 (6 bases). From germline, CDR1 is SQVTM and CDR2 ANQGSEA. This CDR3 region has 12 residues. V lost 6 bases, J lost 2 bases, and 10 bases lay in between. DNA for the CDR3: TGCAGCGTCTCCCAGGGGCAAGAGACCCAGTACTTC. Its translation is CSVSQGQETQYF.

The chain carries TRBV4-1 and TRBJ2-3, with TRBD1 identical over 10 bases. Per germline, CDR1 MGHRA and CDR2 YSYEKL. The trim removed 2 bases at V and 4 bases at J, leaving 6 bases unmatched. There are 16 residues in the CDR3. CDR3 sequence reads: CASSQRGQGEADTQYF. CDR3 coding DNA: TGCGCCAGCAGCCAAAGAGGACAGGGGGAAGCAGATACGCAGTATTTT.

This chain joins TRBV19 and TRBJ1-1; D is unresolved. The germline V gene has CDR1 LNHDA and CDR2 SQIVND (reference sequence). V gave up 5 bases and J gave up 0 bases, with 10 bases separating them. This CDR3 contains 14 residues. CDR3 bases: TGTGCCAGTAGTGAACGGGGATTGAACACTGAAGCTTTCTTT. Protein sequence: CASSERGLNTEAFF.

The genes are TRBV7-9 and TRBJ1-1, with D hard to call. This CDR3 spans 16 amino acids. Trimming stripped 3 bases from V and 1 base from J, with 15 bases between. Germline CDR1 and CDR2: SEHNR and FQNEAQ (reference sequence). This CDR3 is CASSFTLGSRNTEAFF. The CDR3 nucleotides are TGTGCCAGCAGCTTTACACTGGGGAGTAGGAACACTGAAGCTTTCTTT.

Regarding this clone: At one end the junction does not follow the germline gene, possibly because of a read error. V gene TRBV7-7 combines with J gene TRBJ2-5, with D possibly TRBD2 on 6 matching bases. From germline, CDR1 is SSHAT and CDR2 FNYEAQ (reference sequence). The CDR3 is 15 amino acids. The CDR3 loop reads CASSSSTVGRETQYF. The CDR3 DNA reads TGTGCTAGCAGCTCTTCGACAGTCGGGAGAGAGACCCAGTACTTC.

V usage is TRBV29-1 and J usage is TRBJ1-1; 7 bases align to TRBD1. V lost 8 bases and J lost 1; bases outside the gene matches: 7. Per the germline V gene, CDR1 is SQVTM and CDR2 is ANQGSEA. The CDR3 covers 13 residues. For the CDR3, the DNA is TGCAGCTCACGACAGGGTAAGAACACTGAAGCTTTCTTT. Protein product: CSSRQGKNTEAFF.

The chain carries TRBV5-3 and TRBJ1-5; the match to TRBD1 covers 7 bases. TRBV5-3 is given ORF status, its function remaining uncertain. CDR3 length equals 15 residues. V trimming: 0 bases; J trimming: 7 bases; junction bases outside the gene matches: 7. CDR3 bases: TGTGCCAGAAGCTTGGGAGACAGGGCGCGACAGCCCCAGCATTTT. Protein product: CARSLGDRARQPQHF.

The chain combines TRBV27 with TRBJ2-3, with no clear D. Trimming shortened V by 4 bases and J by 3 bases, and 8 bases separated the two germline ends. The CDR3 totals 13 residues. In germline, CDR1 is MNHEY, CDR2 SMNVEV (reference sequence). CDR3 DNA sequence: TGTGCCAGCAGTTCCCTAACTACAGATACGCAGTATTTT. It specifies CASSSLTTDTQYF.

This clone was counted a few times. This chain uses TRBV6-5 with TRBJ2-7, with a tentative D call TRBD1 (6 bases). Germline V gives CDR1 MNHEY, CDR2 SVGAGI. V gave up 5 bases and J gave up 3 bases, with 11 bases separating them. This CDR3 is 13 amino acids long. CDR3 region: CASSRDTVYEQYF. The CDR3 nucleotides are TGTGCCAGCAGTCGGGACACAGTCTACGAGCAGTACTTC.

This clone was seen only once. The chain couples TRBV19 to TRBJ1-2; perhaps TRBD1 as D (5 bases). Trimming stripped 0 bases from V and 6 bases from J, with 14 bases between. CDR3 size: 15 residues. Germline V lookup: CDR1 LNHDA, CDR2 SQIVND (reference sequence). The CDR3, as DNA: TGTGCCAGTAGTATAGAAAGGGGAAGGAGCCATGGCTACACCTTC. Its translation: CASSIERGRSHGYTF.

J is TRBJ1-1 and V is TRBV7-2, with D maybe TRBD1 (6 bases). V lost 6 bases to trimming and J lost 1 base, with 15 bases between them. Germline V gene sequence: CDR1 SGHTA, CDR2 FQGNSA. This CDR3 has 15 residues. CDR3 region: CASRRRTDTNTEAFF. DNA of the CDR3: TGTGCCAGCAGGAGACGGACAGATACGAACACTGAAGCTTTCTTT.

The rearrangement links TRBV28 to TRBJ1-5, with 8 bases identical to TRBD1. CDR1 is MDHEN, CDR2 SYDVKM, per germline. The J segment lost 10 bases and the V segment lost 5 bases, leaving 10 bases of the junction unmatched. This CDR3 comprises 14 residues. CDR3 in DNA: TGTGCCAGCAGTGAGGGACAGGCTCTAAAACCCCAGCATTTT. This translates into CASSEGQALKPQHF.

This chain links TRBV6-5 with TRBJ2-2, with D perhaps matching TRBD2 (5 bases). This CDR3 has 13 amino acids. The ends were cut back, 7 bases at V and 5 bases at J, with 11 bases in the middle. CDR1 MNHEY and CDR2 SVGAGI come from the germline V gene. The CDR3 sequence: CASTAGVTGELFF. CDR3 coding DNA: TGTGCCAGCACGGCCGGGGTGACCGGGGAGCTGTTTTTT.

The V call is TRBV20-1, the J call TRBJ1-1, with 7 bases fitting TRBD1. There are 11 residues in the CDR3. J lost 6 bases, V lost 4 bases, and 2 bases had no gene match. Germline V gene data show CDR1 as DFQATT and CDR2 as SNEGSKA (reference sequence). Here the CDR3 DNA reads TGCAGTGCTAACCAGGGGGCTGAAGCTTTCTTT. It specifies CSANQGAEAFF.